This TCR beta chain is drawn from a study of blood T cells in healthy people across ages. Study observations and caveats: PBMCs that were unsorted prevented a conclusive naive versus antigen-experienced comparison.

With a J-beta primer mix and a sample-barcoded 5' primer, a second PCR ran about 7 to 12 cycles. Via MiXCR, TCRdb re-called the 5' RACE reads, giving one row per CDR3 protein. The sample lists fewer than 900,000 distinct CDR3 sequences, more than 40% occurring once. A single count supports this clonotype. Antigen specificity is unknown. Between the trimmed V and J ends, which lost 1 base and 1 base, there was a span of 7 bases. Germline assignment: CDR1 SGHAT and CDR2 FQDESV (reference sequence). CDR3 length: 14 residues. Sequencing was carried out using blood. The receptor was derived from a woman aged 60 to 75 in good health. The J gene is TRBJ1-1, the V gene TRBV11-1; D not resolved. CDR3 bases: TGTGCCAGCAGCTTAGTCAGCTGGAACACTGAAGCTTTCTTT. Its translation: CASSLVSWNTEAFF. Full variable domain (remainder filled in from reference TRBV11-1 and TRBJ1-1): EAEVAQSPRYKITEKSQAVAFWCDPISGHATLYWYRQILGQGPELLVQFQDESVVDDSQLPKDRFSAERLKGVDSTLKIQPAELGDSAMYLCASSLVSWNTEAFFGQGTRLTVV.